This is a list of T cell receptor beta chains from one sample in a study of immune evolution from preneoplasia to lung adenocarcinoma. Only in-frame clones appear in the TCRdb table, and some are missing; sequencing was by immunoSEQ multiplex PCR. The data hold about 3,800 clones, with roughly 80% observed a single time. Material for sequencing was FFPE adjacent normal lung tissue. The receptors here all came from a person aged 70 to 85 with lung adenocarcinoma. CDR3s include the opening cysteine and the closing phenylalanine or tryptophan. A D gene is named only where the DNA matches it firmly. Clone size is shown for a subset of rows, as once, few, many or a class of expanded clone.

abundance	j_gene	v_gene	d_gene	CDR3nt	CDR3aa
.	TRBJ2-6	TRBV29-1	.	TGCAGCGCCCGGAGGCCTGGGGCCAACGTCCTGACTTTC	CSARRPGANVLTF
.	TRBJ2-1	TRBV27	TRBD2	TGTGCCAGCAGTTTGACGACTAGCGGGGGCAATGAGCAGTTCTTC	CASSLTTSGGNEQFF
once	TRBJ2-2	TRBV7-3	TRBD1	TGTGCCAGCAGCTTGACAGGGGGGAACACCGGGGAGCTGTTTTTT	CASSLTGGNTGELFF
once	TRBJ1-4	TRBV28	.	TGTGCCAGCAGTTTAGAAGGGGTGGAGGAAAAACTGTTTTTT	CASSLEGVEEKLFF
.	TRBJ1-1	TRBV30	.	TGTGCCTGGAGGGTCGAGAGGGGAGGTAGCACTGAAGCTTTCTTT	CAWRVERGGSTEAFF
once	TRBJ1-4	TRBV6-1	.	TGTGCCAGCAGTGATACAGAGTCCTATGAAAAACTGTTTTTT	CASSDTESYEKLFF
.	TRBJ1-5	TRBV14	.	TGTGCCAGCAGCCCCCGGGGGGAGCCCCAGCATTTT	CASSPRGEPQHF
once	TRBJ1-1	TRBV7-9	.	TGTGCCAGCACCGAAACGGGGGAACAGGAAGCTTTCTTT	CASTETGEQEAFF
.	TRBJ2-2	TRBV2	.	TGTGCCAGCAGTGTTGACTCCGCGAACACCGGGGAGCTGTTTTTT	CASSVDSANTGELFF
once	TRBJ2-1	TRBV11-1	.	TGTGCCAGCATGTCCTACAATGAGCAGTTCTTC	CASMSYNEQFF
.	TRBJ1-1	TRBV7-6	TRBD1	TGTGCCAGCAGCCAACAACACAGGGGAGGCACTGAAGCTTTCTTT	CASSQQHRGGTEAFF
.	TRBJ1-1	TRBV28	.	TGTGCCAGCAGTCGCAGGATCTTGCTCACTGAAGCTTTCTTT	CASSRRILLTEAFF
.	TRBJ1-1	TRBV5-1	.	TGCGCCAGCAGCTTGCTTCTTAACACTGAAGCTTTCTTT	CASSLLLNTEAFF
.	TRBJ2-7	TRBV29-1	.	TGCAGCGCGTACTTGGACAGTCTCTCCTACGAGCAGTACTTC	CSAYLDSLSYEQYF
.	TRBJ2-3	TRBV11-2	.	TGTGCCAGCAGCTTAACTAGAAGCACAGATACGCAGTATTTT	CASSLTRSTDTQYF
.	TRBJ2-7	TRBV7-6	TRBD1	TGTGCCAGCAGCCTCAACCGGGACAGTCTTGAAGGGCAGTACTTC	CASSLNRDSLEGQYF
.	TRBJ2-5	TRBV15	.	TGTGCCACCAGCAGAAAGGAAGGTCCCCAAGAGACCCAGTACTTC	CATSRKEGPQETQYF
.	TRBJ1-4	TRBV6-1	.	TGTGCCAGTCGAAACTACGCAGGTGATGAAAAACTGTTTTTT	CASRNYAGDEKLFF
.	TRBJ2-2	TRBV9	TRBD1	TGTGCCAGCAGCGTTGGTTTATCGGGACAGACGAACACCGGGGAGCTGTTTTTT	CASSVGLSGQTNTGELFF
.	TRBJ1-2	TRBV5-1	.	TGCGCCAGCAGCAGGGCCCGGGACGTCTATGGCTACACCTTC	CASSRARDVYGYTF
.	TRBJ1-3	TRBV5-6	.	TGTGCCAGCTCCCCGGGCAGGATGGGAAACACCATATATTTT	CASSPGRMGNTIYF
.	TRBJ1-3	TRBV18	.	TGTGCCAGCTCACCAGGGGACTCTGGAAACACCATATATTTT	CASSPGDSGNTIYF
.	TRBJ2-5	TRBV5-6	.	TGTGCCAGCAGCAGGGGATTTGGAGAGACCCAGTACTTC	CASSRGFGETQYF
.	TRBJ1-4	TRBV21-1	.	TGTGCCAGCAGCACTCACCGGGACAGGGATGAAAAACTGTTTTTT	CASSTHRDRDEKLFF
.	TRBJ1-2	TRBV5-1	.	TGCGCCAGCAGGGCCGACTATGGCTACACCTTC	CASRADYGYTF
.	TRBJ2-7	TRBV6-5	TRBD2	TGTGCCAGCAGTTACTCGGGAGGACTAGCCTACGAGCAGTACTTC	CASSYSGGLAYEQYF
.	TRBJ2-5	TRBV30	.	TGTGCCTGGAGCCGGGGGAGACGGGAGACCCAGTACTTC	CAWSRGRRETQYF
.	TRBJ2-1	TRBV10-2	TRBD2	TGCGCCAGCAGTGAGTTTAGCGGGATCTACAATGAGCAGTTCTTC	CASSEFSGIYNEQFF
.	TRBJ2-3	TRBV5-4	.	TGTGCCAGCAGTAACACATGGGGCACAGATACGCAGTATTTT	CASSNTWGTDTQYF
.	TRBJ2-7	TRBV7-2	TRBD1	TGTGCCAGCAGCTCCGGGACAGGGGGACTCGAGCAGTACTTC	CASSSGTGGLEQYF
.	TRBJ2-3	TRBV19	.	TGTGCCAGTAGTAAACAGGGTTATTCTACAGATACGCAGTATTTT	CASSKQGYSTDTQYF
.	TRBJ1-1	TRBV27	TRBD1	TGTGCCAGCAGTTTGTTGACAGGGGCGAGGGACACTGAAGCTTTCTTT	CASSLLTGARDTEAFF
.	TRBJ2-2	TRBV5-1	.	TGCGCCAGCAGCTGGTCAGGGGCGTCGAACACCGGGGAGCTGTTTTTT	CASSWSGASNTGELFF
.	TRBJ2-7	TRBV5-4	.	TGTGCCAGCAGCTTGGGCCGGGACTCCTCCTACGAGCAGTACTTC	CASSLGRDSSYEQYF
.	TRBJ2-3	TRBV7-9	.	TGTGCAGTTACTAGGGGTTTAGCAGATACGCAGTATTTT	CAVTRGLADTQYF
once	TRBJ2-3	TRBV21-1	.	TGTGCCAGCGAACCGGGATCCCAAGGTGGTACAGATACGCAGTATTTT	CASEPGSQGGTDTQYF
.	TRBJ1-1	TRBV5-1	.	TGCGCCAGCAGCTTGGGGGGCCGGAACACTGAAGCTTTCTTT	CASSLGGRNTEAFF
.	TRBJ2-5	TRBV28	.	TGTGCCGTATACGGGGTGGAGACCCAGTACTTC	CAVYGVETQYF
.	TRBJ2-7	TRBV30	TRBD1	TGTGCCTCGGACAGGGGGCTGGGGGAGCAGTACTTC	CASDRGLGEQYF
.	TRBJ2-5	TRBV4-2	TRBD2	TGTGCCAGCAGCCAAGGTAGCGGGGCGGCCCAGTACTTC	CASSQGSGAAQYF
.	TRBJ1-2	TRBV5-6	.	TGTGCCAGCAGCCCGGGGGATTCTAACTATGGCTACACCTTC	CASSPGDSNYGYTF
.	TRBJ2-7	TRBV28	TRBD1	TGTGCCAGCAGTTTCAACAGGGGTTCGTTGGAGCAGTACTTC	CASSFNRGSLEQYF
.	TRBJ2-7	TRBV5-4	.	TGTGCCAGCAGCTTGGACGGATCCTACGAGCAGTACTTC	CASSLDGSYEQYF
.	TRBJ2-3	TRBV30	.	TGTGCCTGGAGTGTACCCGGGGGAGAACCTAGTACGCAGTATTTT	CAWSVPGGEPSTQYF
.	TRBJ2-3	TRBV11-2	.	TGTGCCAGCAGCCGACAGGATACGCAGTATTTT	CASSRQDTQYF
.	TRBJ1-5	TRBV6-1	.	TGTGCCAGCAGTGAAAGGGTAAGGGAGGGAGGCAATCAGCCCCAGCATTTT	CASSERVREGGNQPQHF
.	TRBJ2-5	TRBV28	TRBD2	TGTGCCAGCGCCCTGGGGGGGGTAAAAGAGACCCAATACTTC	CASALGGVKETQYF
.	TRBJ1-3	TRBV6-1	.	TGTGCCAGCAGTATACAGGTCTCTGGAAACACCATATATTTT	CASSIQVSGNTIYF
.	TRBJ1-2	TRBV7-2	.	TGTGCCAGCAGCTTAGTGGGGGGTAACTATGGCTACACCTTC	CASSLVGGNYGYTF
.	TRBJ1-1	TRBV2	.	TGTGCCAGCAGTGAAGATTACAGGGACGAAGCTTTCTTT	CASSEDYRDEAFF
.	TRBJ2-1	TRBV6-5	.	TGTGCCAGCAGAGCCACCGCGGAGTTCTTC	CASRATAEFF
few	TRBJ2-7	TRBV4-1	.	TGCGCCAGCAGCCAAGTAGAGGCTAGCCGAGGTTCGGAGCAGTACTTC	CASSQVEASRGSEQYF
.	TRBJ2-7	TRBV18	TRBD2	TGTGCCAGCTCACCACCCGGAGCGGGAACCTACGAGCAGTACTTC	CASSPPGAGTYEQYF
.	TRBJ2-3	TRBV7-9	TRBD2	TGTGCCAGCAGCTTACGGGCTAGCGGGAACACAGATACGCAGTATTTT	CASSLRASGNTDTQYF
.	TRBJ2-7	TRBV6-1	TRBD1	TGTGCCAGCAGTGAAGGGACAGGGGGCTCCTACGAGCAGTACTTC	CASSEGTGGSYEQYF